This T cell receptor (beta chain) was identified in a study of human T cells and chemical hapten exposure. The time point here: patch test 3, about 24 weeks after DPC sensitization. As for treatment: therapeutic diphenylcyclopropenone sensitization with weekly scalp DPC. About this clonotype itself: Its cognate antigen is unknown.

General study points: Expanded TCR counts at PT1 went up together with patch test score, a positive correlation.

TCRdb called the RACE reads again in MiXCR, with one record for every CDR3 protein. The profile shows approximately 97,000 distinct CDR3 sequences, roughly 27% of them singletons. Per the germline V gene, CDR1 is MDHEN and CDR2 is SYDVKM. The CDR3 consists of 14 residues. V lost 6 bases, J lost 4 bases, and 8 bases stayed unmatched. The rearrangement joins TRBV28 to TRBJ2-7, with 8 bases identical to TRBD2. Sequences were derived from whole blood, sampled in connection with sensitization to the hapten diphenylcyclopropenone (DPC). This TCR derives from a man aged 40-49 years with alopecia areata. Some clones in this sample may be carry-over from other donors' samples. The CDR3, as DNA: TGTGCCAGCAGGACCGGGACTAGAAGGTACGAGCAGTACTTC. It encodes CASRTGTRRYEQYF.